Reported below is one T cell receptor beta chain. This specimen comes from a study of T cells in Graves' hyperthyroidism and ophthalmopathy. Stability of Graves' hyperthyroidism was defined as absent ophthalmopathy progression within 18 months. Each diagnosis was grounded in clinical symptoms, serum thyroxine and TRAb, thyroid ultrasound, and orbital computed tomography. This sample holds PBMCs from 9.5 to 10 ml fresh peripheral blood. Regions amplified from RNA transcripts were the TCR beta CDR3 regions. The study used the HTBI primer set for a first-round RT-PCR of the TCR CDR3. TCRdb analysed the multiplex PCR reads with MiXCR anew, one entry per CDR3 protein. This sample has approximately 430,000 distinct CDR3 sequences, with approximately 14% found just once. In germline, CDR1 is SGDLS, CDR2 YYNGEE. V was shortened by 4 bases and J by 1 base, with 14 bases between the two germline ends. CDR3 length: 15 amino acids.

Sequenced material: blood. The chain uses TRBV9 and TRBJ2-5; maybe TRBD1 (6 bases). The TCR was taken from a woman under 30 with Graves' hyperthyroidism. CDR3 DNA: TGTGCCAGCAGCTCCGATTGGGGGCCCCAAGAGACCCAGTACTTC. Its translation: CASSSDWGPQETQYF.